The subject of this entry is one TCR beta chain. The sample originates from a study of blood T cell repertoires in COVID-19. CDR1 LGHNA and CDR2 YSLEER come from the germline V gene. The CDR3 totals 15 residues. With 3 bases clipped from V and 3 bases from J, the junction kept 5 bases outside the gene matches. Clones were sequenced by immunoSEQ multiplex PCR, and TCRdb holds only the in-frame ones, with some missing. The table includes 190,000 or so clones, 70% to 90% detected once. V usage is TRBV4-3 and J usage is TRBJ2-5, with 9 bases fitting TRBD2. The TCR sequence derives from a man aged 40-55 years with active or convalescent COVID-19. Sequencing used peripheral blood. The CDR3 here is CASSQGLALEETQYF. DNA for the CDR3: TGCGCCAGCAGCCAGGGACTAGCTCTGGAAGAGACCCAGTACTTC.